This T cell receptor beta chain comes out of a study of shared clonotypes between healthy human individuals. Findings and limits, study-wide: Sorted-subset sequencing was shown by rarefaction to be incomplete despite large depth. Among a few donors, roughly 5% of naive CD4 clonotypes were found in common.

CDR3 size: 12 residues. V was shortened by 4 bases and J by 15 bases, with 16 bases between the two germline ends. The germline V gene has CDR1 SGHTA and CDR2 FQGNSA. On this clone: Antigen specificity is unknown.

Researchers divided each subset's genomic DNA evenly across several immunoSEQ plates. Assay: immunoSEQ multiplex PCR; the TCRdb copy retains only in-frame clones and omits some. The table records roughly 640,000 clones, about 97% of them present only once. The V call is TRBV7-2, the J call TRBJ2-1; D is undetermined. The sequenced sample was naive CD4+ T cells sorted from blood. Subset: CD45RA+ positively selected. This receptor was obtained from a woman aged 25-40 years in good health. CDR3 bases: TGTGCCAGCAGCTCGGACCGAAAAGCGTTGTTCTTC. As protein: CASSSDRKALFF.